This TCR beta chain was identified in a study of T cell repertoires in cytomegalovirus infection (dated by TCRdb to between 2018 and 2021). At the level of the whole study: Donor HLA type was relevant to the analysis, as public TCR beta signatures indicated carriage of CMV infection together with the matching HLA type.

Inclusive of the bounding cysteine and phenylalanine, the CDR3 is 15 residues long. The DNA shown is the 45-base CDR3, in frame from base 1. The CDR1 and CDR2 encoded by the germline V gene (reference sequence) are LNHNV and YYDKDF. Summary of the overall study and its limitations: The ex vivo response was dominated by HLA-C-restricted CMV-specific TCR beta clonotypes, which also provided the single most frequent clonotype in two of eight donors. Carriers of CMV infection plus the relevant HLA type were discriminated by the cumulative frequency of public TCR beta family members in the study cohort and in an independent roughly 370-donor cohort.

This clonotype has ten or more counts. Which antigen it targets is not known. Per-base quality was not reported, and no clone a single base away is much larger than it. Sequencer: Illumina HiSeq 1500. The public reads were reanalyzed by TCRdb: fastp trimming at Q25, MiXCR alignment, in-frame beta chains only. Records with the same CDR3 protein are collapsed into one entry carrying the most frequent genes and DNA. The sample table shows fewer than 550,000 distinct CDR3 sequences, and roughly 10% are seen once. Of the sample, 10% to 13% is held by the ten largest clones. This receptor was taken from a human donor in good health (CMV status not recorded). Some clones in this sample may be carry-over from other donors' samples. Specimen: PBMCs. The V gene is TRBV15 and the J gene is TRBJ2-7, with the D segment possibly TRBD1 or TRBD2, each aligning over 5 bases. The bases are TGTGCGGCTTCCATTTCCCTCGGGGCTAATTACGAGCAGTACTTC. Its protein is CAASISLGANYEQYF.